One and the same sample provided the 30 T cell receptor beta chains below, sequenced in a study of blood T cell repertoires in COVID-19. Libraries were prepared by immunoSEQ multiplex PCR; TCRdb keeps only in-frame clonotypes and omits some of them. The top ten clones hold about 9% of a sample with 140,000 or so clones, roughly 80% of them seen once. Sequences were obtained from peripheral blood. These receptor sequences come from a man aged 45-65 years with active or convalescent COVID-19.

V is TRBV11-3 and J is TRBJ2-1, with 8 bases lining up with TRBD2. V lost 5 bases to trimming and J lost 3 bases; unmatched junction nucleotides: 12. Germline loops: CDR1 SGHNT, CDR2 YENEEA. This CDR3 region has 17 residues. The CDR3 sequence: CASSRRGGATDYNEQFF. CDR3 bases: TGTGCCAGCAGCCGACGGGGGGGCGCCACCGACTACAATGAGCAGTTCTTC.

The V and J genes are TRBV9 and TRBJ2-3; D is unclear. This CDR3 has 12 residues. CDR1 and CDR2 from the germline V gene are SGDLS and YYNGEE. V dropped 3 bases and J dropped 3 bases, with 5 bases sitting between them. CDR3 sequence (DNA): TGTGCCAGCAGCGCGAGGACAGATACGCAGTATTTT. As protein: CASSARTDTQYF.

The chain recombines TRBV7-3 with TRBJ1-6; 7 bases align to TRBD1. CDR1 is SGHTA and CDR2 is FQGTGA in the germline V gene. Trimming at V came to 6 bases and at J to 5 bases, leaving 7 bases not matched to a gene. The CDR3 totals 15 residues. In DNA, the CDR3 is TGTGCCAGCAGTTACGCCGGGACAGATAATTCACCCCTCCACTTT. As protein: CASSYAGTDNSPLHF.

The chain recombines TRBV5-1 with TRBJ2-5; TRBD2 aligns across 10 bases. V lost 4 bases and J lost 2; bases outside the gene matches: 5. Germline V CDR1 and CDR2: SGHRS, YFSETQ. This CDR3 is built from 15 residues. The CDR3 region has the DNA TGCGCCAGCAGCAGGACTAGCGGTGTTCAAGAGACCCAGTACTTC. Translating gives CASSRTSGVQETQYF.

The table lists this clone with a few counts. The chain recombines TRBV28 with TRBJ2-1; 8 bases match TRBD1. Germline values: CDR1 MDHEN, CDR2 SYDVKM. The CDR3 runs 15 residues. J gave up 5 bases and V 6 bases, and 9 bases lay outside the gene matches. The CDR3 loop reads CASREDRDSHNEQFF. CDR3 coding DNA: TGTGCCAGCAGGGAGGACAGGGATTCCCACAATGAGCAGTTCTTC.

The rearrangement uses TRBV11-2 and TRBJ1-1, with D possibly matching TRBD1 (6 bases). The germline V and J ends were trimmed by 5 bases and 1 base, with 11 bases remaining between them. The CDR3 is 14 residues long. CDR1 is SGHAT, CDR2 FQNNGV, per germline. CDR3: CASSVDRQNTEAFF. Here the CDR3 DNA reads TGTGCCAGCAGCGTGGACAGACAGAACACTGAAGCTTTCTTT. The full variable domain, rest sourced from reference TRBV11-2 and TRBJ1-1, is EAGVAQSPRYKIIEKRQSVAFWCNPISGHATLYWYQQILGQGPKLLIQFQNNGVVDDSQLPKDRFSAERLKGVDSTLKIQPAKLEDSAVYLCASSVDRQNTEAFFGQGTRLTVV.

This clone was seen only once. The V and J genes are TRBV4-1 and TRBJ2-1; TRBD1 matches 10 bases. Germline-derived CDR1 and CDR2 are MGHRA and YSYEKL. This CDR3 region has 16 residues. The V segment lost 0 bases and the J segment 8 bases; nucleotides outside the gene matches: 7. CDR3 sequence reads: CASSQDLTGGMDEQFF. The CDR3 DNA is TGCGCCAGCAGCCAAGACCTGACAGGGGGCATGGATGAGCAGTTCTTC.

The CDR3 loop is CASAGLAFPYEQYF. The DNA for the CDR3 is TGTGCCAGCGCGGGACTAGCCTTTCCGTACGAGCAGTACTTC. This chain links TRBV27 with TRBJ2-7, with TRBD2 matching over 9 bases. Trimming at V came to 8 bases and at J to 4 bases, leaving 9 bases not matched to a gene. This CDR3 is 14 amino acids long. Looked up from germline, CDR1 is MNHEY and CDR2 is SMNVEV (reference sequence).

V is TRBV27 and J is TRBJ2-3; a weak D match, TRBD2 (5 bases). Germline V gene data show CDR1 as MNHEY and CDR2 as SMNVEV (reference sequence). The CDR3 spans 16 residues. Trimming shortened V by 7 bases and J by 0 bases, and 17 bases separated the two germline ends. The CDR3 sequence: CASTLYPTGSTDTQYF. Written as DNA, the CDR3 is TGTGCCAGCACCTTGTATCCCACGGGGAGCACAGATACGCAGTATTTT.

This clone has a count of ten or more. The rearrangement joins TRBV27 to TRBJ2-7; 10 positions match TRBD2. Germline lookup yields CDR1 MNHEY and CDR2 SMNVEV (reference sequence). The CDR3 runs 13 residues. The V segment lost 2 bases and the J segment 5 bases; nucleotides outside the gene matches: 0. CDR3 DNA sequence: TGTGCCAGCAGTTTACTAGCGGGAGACGAGCAGTACTTC. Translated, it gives CASSLLAGDEQYF.

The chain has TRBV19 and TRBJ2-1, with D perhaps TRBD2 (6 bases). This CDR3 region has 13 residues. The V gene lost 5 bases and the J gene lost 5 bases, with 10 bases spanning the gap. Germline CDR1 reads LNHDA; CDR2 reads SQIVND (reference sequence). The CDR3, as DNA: TGTGCCAGTAGTCAGGGACTTAACAATGAGCAGTTCTTC. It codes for CASSQGLNNEQFF.

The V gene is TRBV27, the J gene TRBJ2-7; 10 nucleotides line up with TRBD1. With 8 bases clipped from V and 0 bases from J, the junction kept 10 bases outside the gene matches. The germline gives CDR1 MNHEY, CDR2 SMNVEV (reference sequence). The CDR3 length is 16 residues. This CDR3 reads CASGLLGQGSSYEQYF. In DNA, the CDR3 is TGTGCCAGCGGATTGTTGGGACAGGGGAGCTCCTACGAGCAGTACTTC.

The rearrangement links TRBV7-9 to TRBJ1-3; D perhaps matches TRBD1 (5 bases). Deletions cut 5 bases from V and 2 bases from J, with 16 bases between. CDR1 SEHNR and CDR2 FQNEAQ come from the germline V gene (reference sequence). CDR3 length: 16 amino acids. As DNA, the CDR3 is TGTGCCAGCAGCCCGGCCGGGGGTCTCCCTGGAAACACCATATATTTT. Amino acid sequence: CASSPAGGLPGNTIYF.

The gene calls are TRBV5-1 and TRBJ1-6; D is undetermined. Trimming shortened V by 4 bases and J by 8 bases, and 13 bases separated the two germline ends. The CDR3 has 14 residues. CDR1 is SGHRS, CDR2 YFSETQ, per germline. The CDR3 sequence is CASSLIGLYSPLHF. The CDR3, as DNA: TGCGCCAGCAGCCTCATTGGACTTTATTCACCCCTCCACTTT.

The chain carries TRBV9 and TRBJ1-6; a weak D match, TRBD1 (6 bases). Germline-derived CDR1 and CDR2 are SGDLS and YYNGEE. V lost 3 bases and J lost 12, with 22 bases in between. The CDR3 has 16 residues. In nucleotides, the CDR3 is TGTGCCAGCAGCGCCCGCGCTGGGGGCGACGGACTACCCCTCCACTTT. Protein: CASSARAGGDGLPLHF.

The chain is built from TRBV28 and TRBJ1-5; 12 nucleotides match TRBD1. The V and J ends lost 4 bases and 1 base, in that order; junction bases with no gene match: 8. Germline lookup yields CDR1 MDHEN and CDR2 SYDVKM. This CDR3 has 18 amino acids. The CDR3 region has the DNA TGTGCCAGCAGTTCCGCCGGGACAGGGGGCTGGAGCAATCAGCCCCAGCATTTT. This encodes CASSSAGTGGWSNQPQHF.

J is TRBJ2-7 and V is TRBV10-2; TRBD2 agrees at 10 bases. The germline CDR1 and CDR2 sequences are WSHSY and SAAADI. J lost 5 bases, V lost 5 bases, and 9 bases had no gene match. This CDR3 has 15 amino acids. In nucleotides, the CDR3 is TGCGCCAGCAGTCTATCGGGACTAGCGCTCAACGAGCAGTACTTC. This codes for CASSLSGLALNEQYF.

CDR3 sequence reads: CASSKNSGSSDTGELFF. In DNA, the CDR3 is TGTGCCAGCAGCAAAAATAGCGGGAGCAGTGACACCGGGGAGCTGTTTTTT. This rearrangement joins TRBV21-1 to TRBJ2-2; the table's TRBD2 call for D was not verified on the DNA. TRBV21-1 is tagged as a pseudogene. The CDR3 contains 17 residues.

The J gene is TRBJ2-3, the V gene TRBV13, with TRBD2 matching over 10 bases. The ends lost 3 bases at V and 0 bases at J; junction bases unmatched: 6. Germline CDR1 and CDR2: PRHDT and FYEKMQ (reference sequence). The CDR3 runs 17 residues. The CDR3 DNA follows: TGTGCCAGCAGCTTTCAACTAGCGGGGACTAGCACAGATACGCAGTATTTT. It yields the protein CASSFQLAGTSTDTQYF.

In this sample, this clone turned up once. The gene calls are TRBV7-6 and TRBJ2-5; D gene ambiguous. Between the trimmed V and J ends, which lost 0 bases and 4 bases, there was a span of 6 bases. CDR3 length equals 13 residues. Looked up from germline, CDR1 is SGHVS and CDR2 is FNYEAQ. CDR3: CASSLARSETQYF. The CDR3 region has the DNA TGTGCCAGCAGCTTAGCCAGGTCAGAGACCCAGTACTTC.

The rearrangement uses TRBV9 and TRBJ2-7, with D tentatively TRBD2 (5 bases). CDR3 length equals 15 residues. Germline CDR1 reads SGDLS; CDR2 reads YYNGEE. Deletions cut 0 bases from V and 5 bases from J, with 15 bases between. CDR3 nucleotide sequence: TGTGCCAGCAGCGTAGGAGGGAGTTTCCGCGACGAGCAGTACTTC. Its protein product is CASSVGGSFRDEQYF.

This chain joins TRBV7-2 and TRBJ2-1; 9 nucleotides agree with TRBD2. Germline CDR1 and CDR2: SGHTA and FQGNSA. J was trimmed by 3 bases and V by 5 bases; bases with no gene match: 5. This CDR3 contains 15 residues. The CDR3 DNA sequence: TGTGCCAGCAGCACGGGACTAGCAGACTACAATGAGCAGTTCTTC. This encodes CASSTGLADYNEQFF.

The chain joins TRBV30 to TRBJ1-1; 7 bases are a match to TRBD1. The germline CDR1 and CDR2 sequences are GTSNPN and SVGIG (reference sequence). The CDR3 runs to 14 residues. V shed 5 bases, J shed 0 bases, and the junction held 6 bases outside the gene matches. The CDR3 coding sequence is TGTGCCTGGGACAGGGAGTCCATGAACACTGAAGCTTTCTTT. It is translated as CAWDRESMNTEAFF.

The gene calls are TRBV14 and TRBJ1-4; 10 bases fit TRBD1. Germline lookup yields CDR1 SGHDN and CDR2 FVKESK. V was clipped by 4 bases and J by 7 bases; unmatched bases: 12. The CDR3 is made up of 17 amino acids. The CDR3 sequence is CASSRASGTGDGEKLFF. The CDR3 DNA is TGTGCCAGCAGCCGGGCCTCCGGGACAGGGGACGGTGAAAAACTGTTTTTT. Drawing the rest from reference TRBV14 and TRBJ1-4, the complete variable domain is EAGVTQFPSHSVIEKGQTVTLRCDPISGHDNLYWYRRVMGKEIKFLLHFVKESKQDESGMPNNRFLAERTGGTYSTLKVQPAELEDSGVYFCASSRASGTGDGEKLFFGSGTQLSVL.

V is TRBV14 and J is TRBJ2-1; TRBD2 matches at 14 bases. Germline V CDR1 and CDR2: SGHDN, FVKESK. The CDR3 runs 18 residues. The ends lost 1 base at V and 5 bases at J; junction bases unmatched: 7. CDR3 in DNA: TGTGCCAGCAGCCAAGGGACTAGCGGGAGGAGGAAAGACAATGAGCAGTTCTTC. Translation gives CASSQGTSGRRKDNEQFF.

The chain's CDR3 is CASSPYGRLDTEAFF. The DNA of the CDR3 is TGTGCCAGCAGCCCATACGGGAGGTTGGACACTGAAGCTTTCTTT. The genes are TRBV5-8 and TRBJ1-1; D is ambiguous. The V and J ends lost 4 bases and 3 bases respectively, with 16 bases between them. CDR1 is SGHTS and CDR2 is YDEGEE in the germline V gene. The CDR3 totals 15 residues.

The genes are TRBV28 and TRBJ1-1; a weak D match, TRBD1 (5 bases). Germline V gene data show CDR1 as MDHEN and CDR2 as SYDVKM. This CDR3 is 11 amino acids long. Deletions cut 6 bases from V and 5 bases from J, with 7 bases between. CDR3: CASRGDTEAFF. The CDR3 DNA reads TGTGCCAGCAGAGGGGATACTGAAGCTTTCTTT.

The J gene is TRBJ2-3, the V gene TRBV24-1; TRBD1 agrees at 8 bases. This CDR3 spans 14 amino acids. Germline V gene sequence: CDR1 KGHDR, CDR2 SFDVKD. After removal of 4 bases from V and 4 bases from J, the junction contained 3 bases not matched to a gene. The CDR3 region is CATSETGEADTQYF. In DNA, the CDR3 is TGTGCCACCAGTGAGACAGGGGAGGCAGATACGCAGTATTTT.

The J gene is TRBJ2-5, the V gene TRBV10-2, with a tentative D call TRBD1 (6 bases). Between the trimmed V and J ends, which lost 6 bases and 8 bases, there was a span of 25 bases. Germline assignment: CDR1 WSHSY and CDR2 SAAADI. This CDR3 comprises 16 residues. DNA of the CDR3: TGCGCCAGCAGGGGGGAACAGGGTAGAGGAAGGGAAACCCAGTACTTC. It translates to CASRGEQGRGRETQYF.

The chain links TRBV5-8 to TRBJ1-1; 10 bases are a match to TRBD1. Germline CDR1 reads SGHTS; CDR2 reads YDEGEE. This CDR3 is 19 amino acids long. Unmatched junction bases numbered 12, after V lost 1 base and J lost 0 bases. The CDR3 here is CASSLTTGTGVNMNTEAFF. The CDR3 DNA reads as TGTGCCAGCAGCTTGACTACCGGGACAGGGGTTAATATGAACACTGAAGCTTTCTTT.